These 27 T cell receptor beta chains originate from one sample sequenced in a study of T cells in Graves' hyperthyroidism and ophthalmopathy. Template material for amplifying TCR beta CDR3 regions consisted of RNA transcripts. An initial round of RT-PCR targeting the TCR CDR3 relied on the HTBI primer set. TCRdb re-analysed the multiplex PCR reads in MiXCR, keeping a single row per CDR3 protein. The repertoire includes 500,000 to 800,000 distinct CDR3 sequences, 14% of them detected once, and 9.5% to 15% sits in the top ten. Sequenced sample: blood. These receptor sequences come from a woman between 50 and 59 years old with Graves' ophthalmopathy.

There are a few counts of this clonotype. The CDR3 loop reads CASSYSFWGRSMNTEAFF. CDR3 DNA sequence: TGTGCCAGCAGTTACTCGTTTTGGGGACGAAGCATGAACACTGAAGCTTTCTTT. The chain links TRBV6-5 to TRBJ1-1; D perhaps matches TRBD1 (5 bases). The ends were cut back, 0 bases at V and 0 bases at J, with 17 bases in the middle. The CDR3 length is 18 residues. The V gene's germline CDR1 is MNHEY and CDR2 SVGAGI.

There are many counts of this clonotype. The CDR3 here is CAPGHAQSNNEQFF. As DNA, the CDR3 is TGTGCCCCCGGCCACGCCCAATCCAACAATGAGCAGTTCTTC. V is TRBV3-2 and J is TRBJ2-1; the table gives TRBD1 as D, unverified against the DNA. TRBV3-2 is labeled a pseudogene. This CDR3 region has 14 residues.

This chain joins TRBV24-1 and TRBJ1-1, with D possibly matching TRBD1 (6 bases). With 8 bases removed from V and 1 base from J, the gap between germline ends came to 10 bases. Germline V gives CDR1 KGHDR, CDR2 SFDVKD. This CDR3 has 13 amino acids. The CDR3 DNA is TGTGCCACCAAAAGGGGGGAGAACACTGAAGCTTTCTTT. Its translation is CATKRGENTEAFF.

In this sample, this clonotype turned up a few times. V is TRBV9 and J is TRBJ1-3; D is perhaps TRBD1 (6 bases). The CDR3 sequence is 12 residues long. Trimming pared 5 bases from V and 7 bases from J, leaving 10 bases between. From germline, CDR1 is SGDLS and CDR2 YYNGEE. The CDR3 DNA sequence: TGTGCCAGCAGAGGGACAAACAACACCATATATTTT. Translated: CASRGTNNTIYF.

This rearrangement joins TRBV7-2 to TRBJ1-4; 8 nucleotides line up with TRBD1. After removal of 5 bases from V and 3 bases from J, the junction contained 5 bases not matched to a gene. There are 15 residues in the CDR3. Germline values: CDR1 SGHTA, CDR2 FQGNSA. CDR3 loop: CTSSSRGLANEKLFF. The DNA of the CDR3 is TGTACCAGCAGCAGCAGGGGGCTGGCTAATGAAAAACTGTTTTTT.

This clonotype was observed a few times. The J gene is TRBJ2-1, the V gene TRBV5-4; 8 positions agree with TRBD2. The J segment lost 8 bases and the V segment lost 4 bases, leaving 11 bases of the junction unmatched. This CDR3 contains 15 residues. Looked up from germline, CDR1 is SGHNT and CDR2 is YYREEE (reference sequence). The CDR3 DNA reads as TGTGCCAGCAGCGCCCGGGTAGCGGGATTCGATGAGCAGTTCTTC. This encodes CASSARVAGFDEQFF.

This clonotype came up a few times. This chain joins TRBV6-5 and TRBJ2-1; TRBD2 matches 8 bases. CDR1 is MNHEY and CDR2 is SVGAGI in the germline V gene. Losses at the gene ends were 0 bases for V and 7 bases for J; bases not matched to a gene: 11. This CDR3 has 17 amino acids. The CDR3 DNA reads as TGTGCCAGCAGTTACTCGAAATGGTCTAGCGGGTTTAATGAGCAGTTCTTC. Its protein is CASSYSKWSSGFNEQFF.

This clonotype appeared a few times. This chain uses TRBV20-1 with TRBJ1-1; D remains ambiguous. Germline V lookup: CDR1 DFQATT, CDR2 SNEGSKA (reference sequence). V shed 1 base and J shed 2 bases, with 11 bases lying between them. The CDR3 is 14 residues long. The CDR3 DNA sequence: TGCAGTGCTAGAGTCTTCTCATATAACACTGAAGCTTTCTTT. This sequence encodes CSARVFSYNTEAFF.

The J gene is TRBJ2-2, the V gene TRBV20-1, with D possibly being TRBD2 (5 bases). CDR3 length: 14 amino acids. Germline V gene sequence: CDR1 DFQATT, CDR2 SNEGSKA (reference sequence). Trimming removed 3 bases from V and 5 bases from J, with 13 bases in between. The CDR3: CSASSRTGTGELFF. The CDR3 nucleotides read TGCAGTGCTAGTAGCCGGACGGGGACCGGGGAGCTGTTTTTT.

This clonotype was seen at least ten times. This chain uses TRBV10-3 with TRBJ2-2; tentatively, D is TRBD2 (6 bases). In germline, CDR1 is ENHRY, CDR2 SYGVKD. V was clipped by 7 bases and J by 0 bases, with 18 bases between them. This CDR3 comprises 17 residues. This CDR3 is CAIKEGLNAANTGELFF. As DNA, the CDR3 is TGTGCCATCAAGGAGGGTCTAAATGCCGCGAACACCGGGGAGCTGTTTTTT.

This chain uses TRBV28 with TRBJ2-7, with 14 nucleotides matching TRBD2. The CDR3 runs 17 residues. The J segment lost 2 bases and the V segment lost 5 bases, leaving 8 bases of the junction unmatched. Germline assignment: CDR1 MDHEN and CDR2 SYDVKM. The CDR3 DNA reads as TGTGCCAGCAGTCCCCGGACTAGCGGGAGGACAGCCTACGAGCAGTACTTC. Amino acid sequence: CASSPRTSGRTAYEQYF.

Notes on this clonotype: This clone may be a read error of a much larger clone one base away. The V gene is TRBV5-6, the J gene TRBJ1-2; tentatively, D is TRBD1 (5 bases). CDR3 size: 15 residues. Trimming left V 4 bases short and J 2 bases short, with 15 bases between. Germline-derived CDR1 and CDR2 are SGHDT and YYEEEE. CDR3 DNA sequence: TGTGCCAGCAGCCTCGAGACAGCCTCGAACTATGGCTACACCTTC. Amino acids: CASSLETASNYGYTF.

At least ten counts were recorded for this clonotype. CDR3 sequence: CASSLTGYTDTQYF. CDR3 DNA sequence: TGCGCCAGCAGCTTGACAGGGTACACAGATACGCAGTATTTT. The chain uses TRBV5-1 and TRBJ2-3, with D perhaps TRBD1 (6 bases). This CDR3 is built from 14 residues. Germline V gene sequence: CDR1 SGHRS, CDR2 YFSETQ. Trimming removed 1 base at V and 2 bases at J, with 8 bases between.

This clonotype was counted ten times or more. The J gene is TRBJ2-1, the V gene TRBV7-2; D unclear. V lost 5 bases and J lost 0, with 11 bases in between. The CDR3 has 15 amino acids. From germline, CDR1 is SGHTA and CDR2 FQGNSA. The CDR3 DNA sequence: TGTGCCAGCAGCCAAGCGTCCCGCTCCTACAATGAGCAGTTCTTC. The encoded protein is CASSQASRSYNEQFF.

The chain combines TRBV9 with TRBJ2-1; a possible D gene is TRBD2 (5 bases). Germline values: CDR1 SGDLS, CDR2 YYNGEE. The CDR3 loop spans 15 amino acids. V was trimmed by 0 bases and J by 9 bases, leaving 16 bases between them. CDR3 residues: CASSVDGDIYAEQFF. The CDR3 DNA sequence: TGTGCCAGCAGCGTAGACGGGGATATCTATGCTGAGCAGTTCTTC.

Worth noting for this clonotype: A much larger clone lies one base from this, so it may be a read error. This sequence joins TRBV9 and TRBJ2-1; TRBD1 agrees at 8 bases. The V and J ends lost 3 bases and 3 bases, in that order; junction bases with no gene match: 8. Germline V gene sequence: CDR1 SGDLS, CDR2 YYNGEE. CDR3 size: 16 residues. CDR3 loop: CASSGRTGGRYNEQFF. In DNA form, the CDR3 reads TGTGCCAGCAGCGGACGAACAGGGGGTCGCTACAATGAGCAGTTCTTC.

This clonotype was observed many times. This chain links TRBV3-1 with TRBJ2-3; 11 nucleotides agree with TRBD2. CDR3 size: 15 residues. The germline CDR1 and CDR2 sequences are LGHDT and YNNKEL (reference sequence). Trimming removed 1 base from V and 6 bases from J; junction bases left unmatched: 3. The CDR3 region is CASSQGTSGSDTQYF. The CDR3 DNA sequence: TGTGCCAGCAGCCAAGGAACTAGCGGGAGCGATACGCAGTATTTT.

The chain couples TRBV5-1 to TRBJ1-4, with D hard to call. V dropped 8 bases and J dropped 0 bases, with 11 bases sitting between them. The CDR3 has 14 residues. Germline CDR1 reads SGHRS; CDR2 reads YFSETQ. CDR3 DNA sequence: TGCGCCAGACAGAACCCTGCAACTAATGAAAAACTGTTTTTT. Translated: CARQNPATNEKLFF.

V is TRBV7-3 and J is TRBJ1-6, with D possibly matching TRBD1 (6 bases). V was pared by 7 bases and J by 8 bases, with 18 bases between. This CDR3 is 15 amino acids long. From germline, CDR1 is SGHTA and CDR2 FQGTGA. CDR3 nucleotides: TGTGCCAGCACCCGAGGGGGGGGTTTGTATTCACCCCTCCACTTT. This gives the protein CASTRGGGLYSPLHF.

V is TRBV6-1 and J is TRBJ2-2, with D perhaps TRBD2 (5 bases). The ends were cut back, 5 bases at V and 1 base at J, with 11 bases in the middle. CDR3 length: 15 residues. The germline V gene has CDR1 MNHNS and CDR2 SASEGT. In DNA, the CDR3 is TGTGCCAGCAGTCCACTCGGAGGGAACACCGGGGAGCTGTTTTTT. Amino acid sequence: CASSPLGGNTGELFF.

This clonotype was counted ten times or more. This rearrangement joins TRBV7-3 to TRBJ2-6; 8 bases line up with TRBD1. With 4 bases clipped from V and 1 base from J, the junction kept 9 bases outside the gene matches. Germline loops: CDR1 SGHTA, CDR2 FQGTGA. CDR3 size: 18 residues. Here the CDR3 reads CASSSGQGALSGANVLTF. The CDR3 DNA follows: TGTGCCAGCAGCTCCGGACAGGGTGCCCTTTCTGGGGCCAACGTCCTGACTTTC. The complete variable domain, with remaining parts taken from reference TRBV7-3 and TRBJ2-6, reads GAGVSQTPSNKVTEKGKYVELRCDPISGHTALYWYRQSLGQGPEFLIYFQGTGAADDSGLPNDRFFAVRPEGSVSTLKIQRTERGDSAVYLCASSSGQGALSGANVLTFGAGSRLTVL.

This clonotype was observed many times. The chain links TRBV20-1 to TRBJ2-1; 7 bases fit TRBD2. Germline loops: CDR1 DFQATT, CDR2 SNEGSKA (reference sequence). V lost 0 bases, J lost 3 bases, and 8 bases stayed unmatched. CDR3 length: 16 amino acids. CDR3 amino acids: CSARDPGGGDYNEQFF. The CDR3 nucleotides read TGCAGTGCTAGAGATCCTGGGGGGGGAGACTACAATGAGCAGTTCTTC.

This chain links TRBV29-1 with TRBJ2-7; D assignment may be TRBD1 or TRBD2 (5 bases each). This CDR3 contains 13 residues. V gave up 7 bases and J gave up 2 bases, with 15 bases separating them. Germline V gene lookup returns CDR1 SQVTM and CDR2 ANQGSEA. The CDR3 sequence: CSAQRDGPYEQYF. The CDR3 nucleotides are TGCAGCGCTCAACGGGACGGACCCTACGAGCAGTACTTC.

The chain couples TRBV30 to TRBJ2-3, with TRBD1 identical over 7 bases. The CDR3 has 12 amino acids. V shed 4 bases, J shed 7 bases, and the junction held 5 bases outside the gene matches. Looked up from germline, CDR1 is GTSNPN and CDR2 is SVGIG (reference sequence). CDR3 region: CAWNDRENTQYF. The DNA for the CDR3 is TGTGCCTGGAACGACAGGGAAAATACGCAGTATTTT.

This clonotype was picked up many times. The V and J genes are TRBV19 and TRBJ2-5; the match to TRBD2 covers 15 bases. The V gene's germline CDR1 is LNHDA and CDR2 SQIVND (reference sequence). V lost 6 bases, J lost 5 bases, and 10 bases stayed unmatched. This CDR3 spans 17 amino acids. The CDR3 nucleotides are TGTGCCAGTAGCCAATGGACTAGCGGGAGGGCCTTTGAGACCCAGTACTTC. It specifies CASSQWTSGRAFETQYF.

This clonotype was seen ten or more times. This rearrangement joins TRBV30 to TRBJ1-5; D is ambiguous. Germline V gene lookup returns CDR1 GTSNPN and CDR2 SVGIG (reference sequence). The CDR3 totals 13 residues. Between the trimmed V and J ends, which lost 3 bases and 3 bases, there was a span of 9 bases. This CDR3 reads CAWSDGTNQPQHF. The CDR3 DNA reads as TGTGCCTGGAGCGATGGAACCAATCAGCCCCAGCATTTT.

This clonotype was detected ten times or more. The gene calls are TRBV13 and TRBJ2-7; maybe TRBD1 (6 bases). Germline CDR1 and CDR2: PRHDT and FYEKMQ (reference sequence). This CDR3 is built from 15 residues. Trimming cost V 5 bases and J 0 bases, with 14 bases left between them. CDR3: CASSQGIPSSYEQYF. Written as DNA, the CDR3 is TGTGCCAGCAGCCAGGGGATACCGAGCTCCTACGAGCAGTACTTC.